Here is one T cell receptor beta chain with its context. Random hexamers were used to reverse transcribe roughly 0.45 to 1 ug of RNA. TCRdb independently ran MiXCR on the immunoSEQ multiplex PCR reads; one entry per CDR3 protein. The sample holds some 120,000 distinct CDR3 sequences, around 91% seen once. J was trimmed by 0 bases and V by 5 bases; bases with no gene match: 10. This CDR3 has 16 residues. CDR1 is SEHNR, CDR2 FQNEAQ, per germline (reference sequence). This entry comes from a study of CD8 T cells in Susac syndrome. The source of this sequence is a human donor with multiple sclerosis. V usage is TRBV7-9 and J usage is TRBJ2-7; TRBD2 matches 7 bases. Sequences were obtained from CD8+ T cells from PBMCs. The CDR3 DNA follows: TGTGCCAGCAGCCTCGGGAGCGGGGAGCACTCCTACGAGCAGTACTTC. Translating gives CASSLGSGEHSYEQYF.